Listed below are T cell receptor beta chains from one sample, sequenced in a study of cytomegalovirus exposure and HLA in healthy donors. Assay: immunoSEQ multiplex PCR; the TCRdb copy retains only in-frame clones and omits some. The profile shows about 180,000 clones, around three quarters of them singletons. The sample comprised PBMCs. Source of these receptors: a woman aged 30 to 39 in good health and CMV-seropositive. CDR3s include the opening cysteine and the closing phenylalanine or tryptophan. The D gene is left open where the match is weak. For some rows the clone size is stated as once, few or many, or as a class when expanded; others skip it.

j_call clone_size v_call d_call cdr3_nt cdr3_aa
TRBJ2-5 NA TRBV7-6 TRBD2 TGTGCCAGCAGCTTACGGCGGGGGGGACGAGAGACCCAGTACTTC CASSLRRGGRETQYF
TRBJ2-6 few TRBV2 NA TGTGCCAGCAGGCCGGGTTCCTACTCTGGGGCCAACGTCCTGACTTTC CASRPGSYSGANVLTF
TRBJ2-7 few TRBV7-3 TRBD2 TGTGCCAGCAGCATAGGAGCGGGGGAGGCCTACGAGCAGTACTTC CASSIGAGEAYEQYF
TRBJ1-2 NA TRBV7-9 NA TGTGCCAGCAGCTTAGTTGAGTATGGCTACACCTTC CASSLVEYGYTF
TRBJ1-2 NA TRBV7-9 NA TGTGCCAGCAGCTTAGTGTCAGGCTATGGCTACACCTTC CASSLVSGYGYTF
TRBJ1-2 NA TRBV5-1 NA TGCGCCAGCAGCTTGGGCAGCTATGGCTACACCTTC CASSLGSYGYTF
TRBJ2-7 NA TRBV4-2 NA TGTGCCAGCAGCCAAGTCTCCGGGGAGCGGTACGAGCAGTACTTC CASSQVSGERYEQYF
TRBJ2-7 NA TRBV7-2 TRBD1 TGTGCCAGCAGCTCGTACCAGGGGGCAAGGCAGTACTTC CASSSYQGARQYF
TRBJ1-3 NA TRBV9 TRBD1 TGTGCCCCACACAGGGACAGGTCTGGAAACACCATATATTTT CAPHRDRSGNTIYF
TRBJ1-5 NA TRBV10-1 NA TGCGCCAGCAGCGAACAGGGCTTTCAGCCCCAGCATTTT CASSEQGFQPQHF
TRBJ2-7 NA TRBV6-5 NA TGTGCCAGCAGTTACTCCCGAGGGGGCGAGCAGTACTTC CASSYSRGGEQYF
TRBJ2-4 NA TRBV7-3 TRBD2 TGTGCCAGCAGCTCCCTAGCGGCTAAACGCCTAGCCAAAAACATTCAGTACTTC CASSSLAAKRLAKNIQYF
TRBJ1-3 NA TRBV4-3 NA TGCGCCAGCAGCCAAGATCTTACAGGATCTTCTGGAAACACCATATATTTT CASSQDLTGSSGNTIYF
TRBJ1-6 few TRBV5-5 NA TGTGCCAGCAGCCCCCAAGTGGGGGGACCCAATTCACCCCTCCACTTT CASSPQVGGPNSPLHF
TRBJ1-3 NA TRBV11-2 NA TGTGCCAGCAGCCAGGGTAGCGGAAACACCATATATTTT CASSQGSGNTIYF
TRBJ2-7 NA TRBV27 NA TGTGCCAGCAGTTTCCGGGACGAGCAGTACTTC CASSFRDEQYF
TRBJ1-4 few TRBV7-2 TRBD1 TGTGCCAGCAGCTTAGGGACAGGGGATGAAAAACTGTTTTTT CASSLGTGDEKLFF
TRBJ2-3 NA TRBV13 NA TGTGCCAGCAGCCGGAGGCTGAATACGCAGTATTTT CASSRRLNTQYF
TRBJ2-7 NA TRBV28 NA TGTGCCAGCAGTTTGTCGGGTGTAATCTACGAGCAGTACTTC CASSLSGVIYEQYF
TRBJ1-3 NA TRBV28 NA TGTGCCAGCCAGGGGTCTAACTCTGGAAACACCATATATTTT CASQGSNSGNTIYF
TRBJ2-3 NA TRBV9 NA TGTGCCAGCAGGGCCGATACGCAGTATTTT CASRADTQYF
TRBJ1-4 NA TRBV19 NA TGTGCCAACGACGACAGTTCTAATGAAAAACTGTTTTTT CANDDSSNEKLFF
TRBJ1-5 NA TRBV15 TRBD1 TGTGCCACCAGCAGAGATGGACAGGGGAGATGGCCCCAGCATTTT CATSRDGQGRWPQHF
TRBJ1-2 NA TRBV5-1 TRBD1 TGCGCCAGCAGCCCTCGGACAGGGGGCGCGGAAGGCTACACCTTC CASSPRTGGAEGYTF
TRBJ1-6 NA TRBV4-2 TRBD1 TGTGCCAGCAGCCGGGACAGGAATTCACCCCTCCACTTT CASSRDRNSPLHF
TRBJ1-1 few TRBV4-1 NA TGCGCCAGCAGCCAGAGCAGGGTTGAGGCTTTCTTT CASSQSRVEAFF
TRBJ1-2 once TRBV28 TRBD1 TGTGCCAGCAGTACTGGGACAGGGGTGAGTGGCTACACCTTC CASSTGTGVSGYTF
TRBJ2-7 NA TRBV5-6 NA TGTGCCAGCAGCCTGCTTGACAGTTACCACGAGCAGTACTTC CASSLLDSYHEQYF
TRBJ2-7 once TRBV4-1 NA TGCGCCAGCAGCCAAGACGATCGGGGCTCCTACGAGCAGTACTTC CASSQDDRGSYEQYF
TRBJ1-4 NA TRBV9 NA TGTGCCAGCAGCCCCCGAGGAGGAATCGGTGAAAAACTGTTTTTT CASSPRGGIGEKLFF
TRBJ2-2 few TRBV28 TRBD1 TGTGCCAGCAACCTCGGGGACAGAAACACCGGGGAGCTGTTTTTT CASNLGDRNTGELFF